This T cell receptor (beta chain) came from a study of cytomegalovirus exposure and HLA in healthy donors (dated by TCRdb to 2016 to 2017). Regarding the research as a whole: An earlier analysis of approximately 640 of the donors reported 250 to 300 Gb of sequence data and roughly 100 million unique TCR beta sequences from approximately 180 million T cells. In the later analysis, no new phenotypic data were used to find candidate immune exposures; instead, reliance was placed on TCR beta sequences and their occurrence across donors. Every discovery cohort repertoire had been produced on one sequencing platform. A later genetic analysis used genome-wide SNP genotypes for about three fifths of the 666 donors, treating that subset as a discovery cohort. Donor age, sex, ethnicity and CMV serostatus were collected together with the repertoire data. An earlier analysis of roughly 600 of the donors used high-throughput TCR beta sequencing to judge whether each TCR beta V gene segment behaved as functional or pseudogenic. Because of strong linkage in the cohort, roughly five DR-DQ haplotypes were treated as single units for association and clustering. A later analysis re-analyzed previously published TCR beta repertoires from 600 to 850 donors and added high-resolution HLA genotyping to study TCR occurrence patterns. Typing coverage varied by locus: roughly 620-630 donors for A, B, C, DRB1 and DQB1; approximately 500 for DQA1; approximately 610 for DPA1; roughly 470 for DPB1. An early release covering approximately 600 HLA-typed donors comprised approximately 290 gigabases of sequencing data and some 79 million unique TCR sequences. Among roughly 400 genotyped donors of the cohort, an average of around 250,000 unique TCR beta nucleotide sequences was sequenced per donor, of which about 19% were non-productive. The study aimed to test whether signatures of past pathogen exposure could be identified by cataloging public T cell receptors. Class I and class II HLA loci were covered by the typing at four-digit resolution. Using immunosequencing, the study profiled T cell repertoires from 500 to 800 subjects and related those repertoires to cytomegalovirus serostatus. To predict cytomegalovirus infection status, the study combined high-throughput TCR immunosequencing, statistical association of individual TCRs with disease status, and machine learning. Of the 300 to 450 genotyped donors, roughly 76% were placed in the genetic ancestry cluster associated with self-reported Caucasian donors. In addition to the first cohort of around 670 subjects, a separate validation cohort of about 120 different subjects was used. Paper-wide results and their limitations: Some IMGT-functional V segments, including TRBV6-2 and TRBV6-3, could not be told apart with the 87-base-pair reads, so those segments were excluded. A later analysis found that HLA-associated TCR beta chains were more clonally expanded and had lower generation probabilities than equally common non-associated chains. Specific HLA alleles were associated with roughly 16,000 TCR beta sequences at a false discovery rate of 0.05 in a later analysis. The earlier analysis of around 600 of the donors excluded approximately 15 rarely observed V segments, including chromosome 9 orphons, because counts were too low. A further reported finding was that TCR beta sequences accurately predicted the HLA-A and HLA-B alleles for most subjects in the first cohort. The only immune exposure information available for the cohort was CMV serostatus. In an earlier analysis of approximately 590 of the donors, most TCR beta V segments were observed in productive rearrangements about 87% or about 30% of the time, broadly matching IMGT annotations. When HLA alleles, especially DR and DQ, strongly co-occurred, attributing TCR associations to individual alleles was difficult. A later analysis found that most CMV-associated TCR beta chains appeared HLA-restricted, with HLA associations seemingly driven largely by CMV exposure. In a later analysis, several top co-occurrence clusters were reported to appear linked to parvovirus B19, influenza, CMV and Epstein-Barr virus. This cohort had only TCR beta chains sequenced, and the lack of alpha or paired-chain data limited which features could be detected. In vitro tests confirmed that three of the cytomegalovirus-associated TCR beta chains recognize cytomegalovirus antigens. In a later analysis, the rate of TCR association differed among HLA loci, with DRB1 alleles having the most associated TCRs and HLA-C alleles having the fewest. Correlated functional status among segregating V segments might be attributable to linkage disequilibrium, but an unknown experimental factor could not be ruled out. V-gene and J-gene trimming of TCR beta chains was associated with a missense DCLRE1C variant in a later genetic analysis, and the association was replicated in an independent cohort. The classifier was reported to diagnose cytomegalovirus status with high specificity and sensitivity in both the original and validation cohorts. According to a later genetic analysis, donors in an Asian-associated ancestry cluster had fewer N-insertions in productive TCRs than the approximately 630-donor mean. According to the authors, the approach could potentially be generalized to other disease states and immunological phenotypes. The study listed 150 to 200 TCR beta chains as associated with cytomegalovirus. Most TCR sequences were observed very rarely across donors, whereas some public TCRs were present in many individuals. The presence/absence analyses assumed that sequencing depth was roughly uniform across donors, and that assumption may not be true. HLA typing was unavailable for some donors at each locus, so association tests used only the typed subset. The sequencing pipeline was judged likely to have produced a cluster of highly shared sequence variants as a technical artifact.

Points on this clone: Its antigen is currently not known. It has no much larger one-base neighbor in the sample; base qualities were not kept.

The library was produced with the immunoSEQ multiplex PCR assay. The multiplex PCR relied on a mix of 60 forward primers for TCR Vbeta segments and 13 reverse primers for TCR Jbeta segments. The CDR3 region of rearranged TCR beta genes was amplified from genomic DNA by a multiplex PCR assay. The amplified TCR beta libraries were sequenced on the Illumina HiSeq System as 87-base-pair reads. The study's processing was this. A later analysis tallied tens of millions of unique TCR beta chains across the 666 repertoires, and roughly 11 million of those chains were shared by two or more donors. Raw reads were error-corrected and collapsed into unique sequences with a nearest-neighbor algorithm that merged closely related sequences to remove PCR and sequencing errors. To assign V, D and J gene segments, CDR3 sequences were aligned to IMGT reference sequences. For a sequence to be retained, a match of at least six nucleotides to both a V gene segment and a J gene segment was required. Rearrangements were classified as productive when the CDR3 lacked stop codons and remained in frame with V and J, and all other rearrangements were classified as non-productive. Following IMGT convention, CDR3 was defined as the stretch from the second conserved V-encoded cysteine to the conserved J-encoded phenylalanine. The earlier analysis of 587 of the donors excluded sequences that lacked an unambiguous match to a single V gene segment. An earlier analysis of several hundred of the donors classified V segments as functional when productive rearrangements were above 56.7% and as segregating when the standard deviation between donors was above 5%. A statistical classification framework was built for diagnosing cytomegalovirus status from the catalog of TCR beta chain sequences. In a later analysis, V and J genes were assigned by comparing TCR nucleotide sequences against IMGT/GENE-DB human TR gene sequences. In a later analysis, CDR3 sequences and most-parsimonious VDJ recombination scenarios were assigned using the TCRdist pipeline. In a later analysis, each TCR beta chain was defined by its CDR3 amino acid sequence together with its V-gene family, and reads without a unique V-gene family were excluded. A later analysis removed several hundred highly shared, low-generation-probability nucleotide sequences to deal with suspected cross-contamination and a sequencing artifact. In a later analysis, a clonal expansion index was calculated for each public chain from normalized within-repertoire ranks of inferred template counts. In a later analysis, generation probabilities were computed using a VDJ recombination model fitted to out-of-frame rearrangements, and the results were checked against IGoR. Hypergeometric tests were used in a later analysis to score TCR-TCR, TCR-HLA and TCR-CMV co-occurrence, with a repertoire-size bias correction applied to the TCR pairs. False discovery rates were estimated in a later analysis by permuting HLA or CMV assignments 20 times. A later analysis grouped co-occurring TCRs with DBSCAN, adding TCRdist sequence similarity when clustering within HLA-allele-positive subsets. Co-occurrence clustering excluded repertoires with fewer than 30,000 or more than 120,000 public chains, plus five with anomalous nucleotide sharing. TCRdb retrieved this table from immuneACCESS and kept in-frame rearrangements only. Not all clones are present; in checked studies, unresolved V genes account for under half, and no reason is known for the remainder. V, J and clone size are taken as reported in that table, and D and trimming were inferred from the DNA itself. Here the sample has approximately 130,000 clones; nearly 80% occur a single time. Approximately 1.1% of the sample is in the top ten clones.

Taken from the germline V gene, the CDR1 and CDR2 loops are SGHRS and YFSETQ. V was cut back by 0 bases and J by 5 bases, leaving a gap of 10 bases between them. The cysteine opens and the phenylalanine closes a CDR3 of 14 amino acids. The CDR3 DNA has 42 bases and is translated from base 1. The cohort consisted of 600 or so healthy bone marrow donors. All cohort members were sampled while nominally healthy, although unrecorded immune exposures were likely present. The donor was CMV seronegative and was included in the group of hundreds of seronegative cohort members. A peripheral blood sample was provided by each donor, and peripheral blood mononuclear cells were used for TCR beta sequencing. The Qiagen DNeasy Blood Extraction Kit was used to extract genomic DNA from the blood cell samples.

The receptor's source is a male donor in good health and CMV-seronegative. Sequenced material: PBMCs. The chain uses TRBV5-1 and TRBJ2-3, with the D gene not clear enough to name. CDR3 protein: CASSLGPSVDTQYF. The DNA sequence is as follows: TGCGCCAGCAGCTTGGGGCCGTCTGTAGATACGCAGTATTTT.